The rows below give T cell receptor beta chains drawn from one sample of a study of T cell repertoires in cytomegalovirus infection. TCRdb called the reads again in MiXCR, with one record for every CDR3 protein. Of roughly 300,000 distinct CDR3 sequences in the sample, around a tenth were seen once. The sequenced sample was PBMCs. Receptor source: a human donor in good health (CMV status not recorded). Some clones in this sample may be carry-over from other donors' samples. Each CDR3 is given with its conserved first and last residue. The D gene is left open where the match is weak. Not all rows give a size; the values are once, few, many and, for expanded clones, a class.

CDR3 DNA: TGTGCGACCGGTAGGATAGATACGCAGTATTTT
CDR3 protein: CATGRIDTQYF
V gene: TRBV7-9
clone size: few
J gene: TRBJ2-3
D gene: .

CDR3 DNA: TGTGCCAGCCGCTCCGGGACACTCACCGGGGAGCTGTTTTTT
CDR3 protein: CASRSGTLTGELFF
V gene: TRBV12-3/TRBV12-4
clone size: many
J gene: TRBJ2-2
D gene: .

CDR3 DNA: TGTGCCAGCAGCTTGGGGAGTAACTATGGCTACACCTTC
CDR3 protein: CASSLGSNYGYTF
V gene: TRBV5-3
clone size: many
J gene: TRBJ1-2
D gene: .

CDR3 DNA: TGTGCCAGCAGCTTAGTTGTGACAGGGGTCTTCAATGAGCAGTTCTTC
CDR3 protein: CASSLVVTGVFNEQFF
V gene: TRBV7-2
clone size: many
J gene: TRBJ2-1
D gene: TRBD1

CDR3 DNA: TGTGCCAGCAGCTCCCGGGACAGGGGTATCACCGGGGAGCTGTTTTTT
CDR3 protein: CASSSRDRGITGELFF
V gene: TRBV7-9
clone size: many
J gene: TRBJ2-2
D gene: TRBD1

CDR3 DNA: TGTGCCAGCAGCTTCGACCGTCAAGCTTCTAATGAAAAACTGTTTTTT
CDR3 protein: CASSFDRQASNEKLFF
V gene: TRBV7-2
clone size: many
J gene: TRBJ1-4
D gene: .

CDR3 DNA: TGTGCCAGCAGTGAAGGGGGCCGGGTGAATGAGCAGTTCTTC
CDR3 protein: CASSEGGRVNEQFF
V gene: TRBV6-1
clone size: .
J gene: TRBJ2-1
D gene: .

CDR3 DNA: TGTGCCAGCAGTTTGCTTAGTGGACAGGAAGAGACCCAGTACTTC
CDR3 protein: CASSLLSGQEETQYF
V gene: TRBV28
clone size: few
J gene: TRBJ2-5
D gene: TRBD1

CDR3 DNA: TGTGCCAGCGGGAACCGACTAGCGGGGATGGGCAATGAGCAGTTCTTC
CDR3 protein: CASGNRLAGMGNEQFF
V gene: TRBV2
clone size: many
J gene: TRBJ2-1
D gene: TRBD2

CDR3 DNA: TGTGCCAGCAGCTTAACGGCTAGTCGAAAAGAGACCCAGTACTTC
CDR3 protein: CASSLTASRKETQYF
V gene: TRBV7-3
clone size: .
J gene: TRBJ2-5
D gene: .